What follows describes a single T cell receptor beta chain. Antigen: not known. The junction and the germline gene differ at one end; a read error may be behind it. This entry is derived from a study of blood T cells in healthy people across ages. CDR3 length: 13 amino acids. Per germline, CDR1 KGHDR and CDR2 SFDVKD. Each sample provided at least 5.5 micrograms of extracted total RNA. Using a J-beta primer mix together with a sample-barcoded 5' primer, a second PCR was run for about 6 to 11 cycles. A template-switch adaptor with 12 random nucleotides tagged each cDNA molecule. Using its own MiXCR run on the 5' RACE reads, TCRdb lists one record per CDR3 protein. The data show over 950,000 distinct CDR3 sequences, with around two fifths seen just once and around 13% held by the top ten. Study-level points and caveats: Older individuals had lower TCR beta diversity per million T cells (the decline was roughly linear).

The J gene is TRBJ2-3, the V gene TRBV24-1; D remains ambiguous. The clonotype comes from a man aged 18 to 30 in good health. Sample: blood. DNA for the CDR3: TGTGCCACCAGTGACATGGCCGCAGATACGCGGTATTTT. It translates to CATSDMAADTRYF.